The clone carrying this T cell receptor (beta chain) appeared many times. TCR beta CDR3 sequences were amplified from RNA transcripts. The HTBI primer set served for first-round RT-PCR of the TCR CDR3. One entry per CDR3 protein results from TCRdb running MiXCR on the multiplex PCR reads. The data contain 450,000 to 650,000 distinct CDR3 sequences, about a sixth of them singletons. The CDR3 extends over 15 amino acids. The germline V gene encodes CDR1 MDHEN and CDR2 SYDVKM. V was pared by 7 bases and J by 1 base, with 16 bases between. These data are taken from a study of T cells in Graves' hyperthyroidism and ophthalmopathy.

V is TRBV28 and J is TRBJ1-1; D unclear. This clonotype was sampled from a woman aged 18-29 years with Graves' ophthalmopathy. Sequenced material: blood. As DNA, the CDR3 is TGTGCCAGCACTCTAACGGGGTTGGGGAACACTGAAGCTTTCTTT. It is translated as CASTLTGLGNTEAFF.